This T cell receptor (beta chain) was sequenced during a study of T cells in Graves' hyperthyroidism and ophthalmopathy. Study observations and caveats: Also found in blood were most expanded thyroid clonotypes above 0.001.

V lost 5 bases to trimming and J lost 9 bases, with 14 bases between them. This CDR3 comprises 13 residues. Germline CDR1 is SGHTA and CDR2 is FQGNSA. In its sample, this clonotype was seen many times. What it binds is unknown. Amplification targeted TCR beta CDR3 regions from RNA transcripts. Using the HTBI primer set, a first-round RT-PCR was run on the TCR CDR3. TCRdb re-called the multiplex PCR reads through MiXCR, storing one row per CDR3 protein. The sample contains 600,000 to 750,000 distinct CDR3 sequences, roughly 17% of which appear only once. The sequenced sample was blood. The chain combines TRBV7-2 with TRBJ2-1, with a weak D call TRBD1 (6 bases). The origin of this receptor is a man over 45 with Graves' hyperthyroidism. CDR3 protein: CASSLGRGGEQFF. The DNA for the CDR3 is TGTGCCAGCAGCCTGGGGAGAGGGGGTGAGCAGTTCTTC.